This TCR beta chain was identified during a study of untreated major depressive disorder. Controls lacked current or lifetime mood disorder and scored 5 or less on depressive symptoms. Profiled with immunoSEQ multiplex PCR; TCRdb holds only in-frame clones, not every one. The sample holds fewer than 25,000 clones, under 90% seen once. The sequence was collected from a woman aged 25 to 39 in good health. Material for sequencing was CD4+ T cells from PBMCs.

This CDR3 is CASSMAGTSYEQFF. CDR3 nucleotides: TGTGCCAGTAGTATGGCCGGGACTAGCTATGAGCAGTTCTTC. This rearrangement joins TRBV19 to TRBJ2-1; 9 bases map to TRBD2. The CDR3 spans 14 residues. V gave up 3 bases and J gave up 8 bases; unmatched junction bases: 5. Germline CDR1 reads LNHDA; CDR2 reads SQIVND (reference sequence). The whole variable domain, filled in from reference TRBV19 and TRBJ2-1, reads DGGITQSPKYLFRKEGQNVTLSCEQNLNHDAMYWYRQDPGQGLRLIYYSQIVNDFQKGDIAEGYSVSREKKESFPLTVTSAQKNPTAFYLCASSMAGTSYEQFFGPGTRLTVL.